Following are 11 T cell receptor beta chains from one sample sequenced in a study of technical replicates of blood from several donors. Sequencing used immunoSEQ multiplex PCR; TCRdb keeps in-frame clones, though not all of them. In the table there are tens of thousands of clones, roughly 96% of which are singletons. The sequencing sample was made of T cells isolated from PBMCs. Receptors were obtained from a human donor in good health.

J is TRBJ2-1 and V is TRBV29-1, with D tentatively TRBD1 (6 bases). The CDR3 is made up of 15 amino acids. With 0 bases removed from V and 2 bases from J, the gap between germline ends came to 11 bases. CDR1 is SQVTM and CDR2 is ANQGSEA in the germline V gene. CDR3 sequence reads: CSVEDEQGTYNEQFF. The CDR3 coding sequence is TGCAGCGTTGAAGACGAACAGGGTACCTACAATGAGCAGTTCTTC.

The chain uses TRBV25-1 and TRBJ1-1; possible D gene TRBD1, 5 bases. The CDR3 has 14 amino acids. Deletions cut 9 bases from V and 1 base from J, with 15 bases between. Germline V gene lookup returns CDR1 MGHDK and CDR2 SYGVNS. Written as DNA, the CDR3 is TGTGCCAGTACCCAGGGACTCGCGAACACTGAAGCTTTCTTT. This codes for CASTQGLANTEAFF.

The CDR3 DNA is TGTGCCAGCAGATACCCTAGCGGGAGGCTTACGTGGGAGCAGTTCTTC. Translated, it gives CASRYPSGRLTWEQFF. The V and J genes are TRBV28 and TRBJ2-1, with TRBD2 matching 11 bases. Germline V gene sequence: CDR1 MDHEN, CDR2 SYDVKM. V dropped 6 bases and J dropped 10; count of bases not matched to a gene: 14. The CDR3 is 16 amino acids. Together with reference TRBV28 and TRBJ2-1, the CDR3 gives the full variable domain: DVKVTQSSRYLVKRTGEKVFLECVQDMDHENMFWYRQDPGLGLRLIYFSYDVKMKEKGDIPEGYSVSREKKERFSLILESASTNQTSMYLCASRYPSGRLTWEQFFGPGTRLTVL.

The chain joins TRBV10-1 to TRBJ2-2, with 12 bases aligning to TRBD2. V was pared by 4 bases and J by 5 bases, with 5 bases of the junction left unmatched. The CDR3 runs to 16 residues. The germline CDR1 and CDR2 sequences are WNHNN and SYGVQD (reference sequence). In DNA form, the CDR3 reads TGCGCCAGCAGTGGACTAGCGGGAGTACGGACCGGGGAGCTGTTTTTT. Protein product: CASSGLAGVRTGELFF.

This sequence joins TRBV19 and TRBJ1-2; TRBD1 might be the D (6 bases). The CDR3 runs 16 residues. Germline loops: CDR1 LNHDA, CDR2 SQIVND (reference sequence). Trimming cost V 3 bases and J 9 bases, with 23 bases left between them. This chain's CDR3 is CASSIGKNLGAKSYTF. The CDR3 DNA reads as TGTGCCAGTAGTATTGGGAAGAACCTGGGGGCGAAAAGCTACACCTTC. Supplemented by reference TRBV19 and TRBJ1-2, the full variable domain reads DGGITQSPKYLFRKEGQNVTLSCEQNLNHDAMYWYRQDPGQGLRLIYYSQIVNDFQKGDIAEGYSVSREKKESFPLTVTSAQKNPTAFYLCASSIGKNLGAKSYTFGSGTRLTVV.

This clone occurred a few times. The chain couples TRBV27 to TRBJ2-3, with 9 bases identical to TRBD2. With V trimmed by 5 bases and J by 4 bases, 10 bases remained unmatched. CDR1 and CDR2 from the germline V gene are MNHEY and SMNVEV (reference sequence). The CDR3 length is 16 residues. Written as DNA, the CDR3 is TGTGCCAGCAGTCCCTATAGCGGGAGAGGCCCAGATACGCAGTATTTT. This encodes CASSPYSGRGPDTQYF.

The CDR3 spells CASRRTGGLNTEAFF. The DNA of the CDR3 is TGTGCCAGCAGACGGACAGGGGGGCTGAACACTGAAGCTTTCTTT. The V and J genes are TRBV13 and TRBJ1-1, with 10 bases matching TRBD1. V was clipped by 6 bases and J by 0 bases; unmatched bases: 4. The V gene's germline CDR1 is PRHDT and CDR2 FYEKMQ (reference sequence). The CDR3 is made up of 15 amino acids.

The V call is TRBV18, the J call TRBJ2-1; tentatively, D is TRBD2 (5 bases). The CDR3 is 16 residues long. The germline V gene encodes CDR1 KGHSH and CDR2 LQKENI. Trimming pared 1 base from V and 4 bases from J, leaving 14 bases between. CDR3 DNA: TGTGCCAGCTCACCACTCCCTCGGGAATCGTACAATGAGCAGTTCTTC. Protein product: CASSPLPRESYNEQFF.

The chain couples TRBV6-5 to TRBJ2-1; 9 bases map to TRBD2. CDR1 and CDR2 (germline): MNHEY, SVGAGI. The CDR3 loop spans 15 amino acids. Losses at the gene ends were 3 bases for V and 4 bases for J; bases not matched to a gene: 4. The CDR3 DNA reads as TGTGCCAGCAGTTATAGCGGGGGCGCTTACAATGAGCAGTTCTTC. It yields the protein CASSYSGGAYNEQFF.

Remarks on this clone: The junction departs from the called germline gene at one end, perhaps through a read error. The chain combines TRBV5-4 with TRBJ1-1, with TRBD1 as a possible D gene (5 bases). CDR3 length: 15 amino acids. The germline gives CDR1 SGHNT, CDR2 YYREEE (reference sequence). In DNA, the CDR3 is TGTGCCTCCTCCCTCCCAGGCAGGGTGAACCCTGAAGCTTTCTTT. Protein: CASSLPGRVNPEAFF. Using reference TRBV5-4 and TRBJ1-1 for the parts outside the CDR3, the full variable domain is ETGVTQSPTHLIKTRGQQVTLRCSSQSGHNTVSWYQQALGQGPQFIFQYYREEENGRGNFPPRFSGLQFPNYSSELNVNALELDDSALYLCASSLPGRVNPEAFFGQGTRLTVV.

The rearrangement links TRBV4-1 to TRBJ2-1; a weak D match, TRBD2 (5 bases). CDR3 length: 13 residues. CDR1 MGHRA and CDR2 YSYEKL come from the germline V gene. V was pared by 4 bases and J by 10 bases, with 14 bases between. The CDR3 sequence: CASSPTGSEEQFF. CDR3 nucleotide sequence: TGCGCCAGCAGCCCTACGGGGTCGGAAGAGCAGTTCTTC.